These 8 T cell receptor beta chains were all obtained from the same sample, sequenced in a study of blood T cell repertoires in COVID-19. TCRdb keeps only in-frame clones here, not all; method: immunoSEQ multiplex PCR. The table shows about 140,000 clones, with approximately 83% occurring only once. What was sequenced was peripheral blood. These receptors all come from an older woman with acute or convalescent COVID-19.

This clone appeared a few times. The chain is built from TRBV10-3 and TRBJ1-5; D gene uncertain. Per germline, CDR1 ENHRY and CDR2 SYGVKD. Trimming removed 3 bases from V and 2 bases from J, with 8 bases in between. This CDR3 contains 14 residues. The CDR3 here is CAISDGGGNQPQHF. The CDR3, as DNA: TGTGCCATCAGTGATGGCGGTGGCAATCAGCCCCAGCATTTT.

The V and J genes are TRBV27 and TRBJ1-1; D is possibly TRBD1 (5 bases). The length of the CDR3 is 13 residues. CDR1 is MNHEY, CDR2 SMNVEV, per germline (reference sequence). Trimming removed 2 bases from V and 5 bases from J, with 9 bases in between. For the CDR3, the DNA is TGTGCCAGCAGTTTACGGGGGTATACTGAAGCTTTCTTT. Translation gives CASSLRGYTEAFF.

The V and J genes are TRBV6-6 and TRBJ1-4; a possible D gene is TRBD1 (5 bases). V was trimmed by 3 bases and J by 8 bases, leaving 16 bases between them. CDR3 length: 15 amino acids. CDR1 is MNHNY and CDR2 is SVGAGI in the germline V gene (reference sequence). The CDR3 protein is CASSYSPGLGEKLFF. The CDR3 coding sequence is TGTGCCAGCAGTTATTCCCCGGGACTTGGGGAAAAACTGTTTTTT.

The chain has TRBV2 and TRBJ2-3; TRBD1 agrees at 7 bases. With 4 bases clipped from V and 6 bases from J, the junction kept 1 base outside the gene matches. CDR1 and CDR2 from the germline V gene are SNHLY and FYNNEI. This CDR3 has 12 residues. CDR3 in amino acids: CASSARGDTQYF. In nucleotides, the CDR3 is TGTGCCAGCAGTGCCAGGGGGGATACGCAGTATTTT. The whole variable domain, filled in from reference TRBV2 and TRBJ2-3, reads EPEVTQTPSHQVTQMGQEVILRCVPISNHLYFYWYRQILGQKVEFLVSFYNNEISEKSEIFDDQFSVERPDGSNFTLKIRSTKLEDSAMYFCASSARGDTQYFGPGTRLTVL.

The V and J genes are TRBV7-2 and TRBJ2-3, with a tentative D call TRBD1 (5 bases). V was trimmed by 8 bases and J by 2 bases, leaving 14 bases between them. Looked up from germline, CDR1 is SGHTA and CDR2 is FQGNSA. CDR3 length: 14 residues. The CDR3 loop reads CASGWGAITDTQYF. The CDR3 nucleotides read TGTGCCAGCGGATGGGGCGCAATCACAGATACGCAGTATTTT.

The chain joins TRBV7-9 to TRBJ2-5; TRBD2 matches 11 bases. The CDR3 totals 15 residues. Per germline, CDR1 SEHNR and CDR2 FQNEAQ (reference sequence). Germline trimming cut 0 bases from V and 4 bases from J; bases unmatched to any gene: 1. The CDR3 here is CASSLALAGGETQYF. CDR3 nucleotides: TGTGCCAGCAGCTTAGCCCTAGCGGGGGGAGAGACCCAGTACTTC.

The chain has TRBV3-1 (or the pseudogene TRBV3-2) and TRBJ2-1, with 12 positions matching TRBD2. The CDR3 has 19 residues. Germline CDR1 LGHDT, CDR2 YNNKEL (reference sequence). The trim removed 8 bases at V and 9 bases at J, leaving 23 bases unmatched. CDR3 residues: CASDLAGGPRGPETGEQFF. CDR3 nucleotides: TGTGCCAGCGACCTAGCGGGAGGGCCCCGTGGTCCGGAGACGGGTGAGCAGTTCTTC.

A remark on this clone: The same CDR3 is also encoded by other DNA sequences in this sample. The chain employs TRBV12-3 or TRBV12-4 and TRBJ2-1, with TRBD2 matching over 7 bases. This CDR3 comprises 13 residues. V lost 1 base, J lost 9 bases, and 3 bases stayed unmatched. CDR3: CASSLGGRGEQFF. The CDR3 DNA follows: TGTGCCAGCAGTTTAGGCGGGAGAGGTGAGCAGTTCTTC.